This T cell receptor (beta chain) was profiled in a study of T cell responses to AZD1222 COVID-19 vaccine (dated by TCRdb to 2020 to 2022). As for the study more broadly: AZD1222 recipients given second doses at about 4 weeks or at about 12 weeks were pooled, since spike-specific TCR depth and breadth were not found to differ between the two schedules. TCR sequencing covered some 240 trial participants: 200 to 220 given two doses of AZD1222 and 26 given two doses of MenACWY control vaccine. Trial participants were enrolled into age subgroups of 18-55, 56-69 and 70-plus years, which contained around 150, 29 and 61 TCR-sequenced participants, respectively.

There are 13 amino acids in the CDR3, from cysteine to phenylalanine inclusive. Only CDR3 DNA remains: 39 bases, in frame from the first base. Taken from the germline V gene, the CDR1 and CDR2 loops are LGHNA and YSLEER. V is reduced by 0 bases and J by 7 bases, leaving a spacing of 4 bases between them. This specimen's time point label, per the study, means: baseline before first vaccination. Vaccinee samples were obtained from the UK trials COV001 and COV002, which included a single-blind randomized controlled phase 2/3 trial of AZD1222 (ChAdOx1 nCoV-19) in healthy adults. For TCRbeta chain sequencing, PBMC samples from trial participants were taken at day 0 and at day 28 after the second dose. Remarks on this clone: No antigen is known for it. One base away there is no much larger clone; base qualities are not given.

The CDR3 regions of human TCRbeta chains were analyzed by immunosequencing. Per the authors' processing: TCRs in the repertoires were matched against a reference library of SARS-CoV-2-specific TCRs that had been generated with the MIRA antigen-specificity platform. Breadth was defined as the fraction of unique TCRs that were SARS-CoV-2-associated. Depth was defined as the fraction of total T cells that were SARS-CoV-2-associated. Each spike-specific TCR was assigned to its reactive spike region and to a CD4 or CD8 class using the MIRA data. Log10-transformed breadth and depth values were compared by one-way ANOVA with Sidak's multiple comparisons tests. TCRdb stores this immuneACCESS table with in-frame sequences only. Part of the clones is absent; in the studies checked, under half of the shortfall reflects unresolved V genes, and no reason is known for the rest. D and trimming come from the DNA, and the V and J calls and clone size come from that table. The sample records 58,000 or so clones, roughly 84% of which are singletons. In total, the top ten clones hold about 7% of the sample.

General conclusions and limits of the study: Reportedly, almost half of the unique spike-specific TCRs recognized epitopes lying outside the regions that are mutated in the B.1.351 and B.1.1.7 variants. No day 14 peak-response samples were available, so repertoires were characterized only after the peak T cell response. The whole spike protein was spanned by vaccine-associated CD4 TCRs, and dominant responses were seen in regions 160-218 and 743-854. Only five to seven AZD1222 recipients were SARS-CoV-2 seropositive at baseline, limiting conclusions about previously exposed vaccinees. Participants were mostly white British and included more females than males, and it was suggested by the authors that clonal diversity may have been underestimated. Spike-specific TCR breadth and depth rose significantly after two AZD1222 doses compared with day 0 and with MenACWY recipients. In the small 56-69-year group, the increase in depth fell short of significance, most likely because of low power.

The TCR comes from an adult in good health. The chain is encoded by TRBV4-3 joined to TRBJ1-6; no confident D gene assignment can be made. Material: peripheral blood, obtained on day 0 of AZD1222 vaccination. The CDR3 here reads CASSQETNSPLHF. The nucleotides read TGCGCCAGCAGCCAAGAGACGAATTCACCCCTCCACTTT.